The TCR beta chain under discussion was sequenced for a study of T cell responses to AZD1222 COVID-19 vaccine. On the study more broadly: The study pooled second doses at about 4 or about 12 weeks.

The V end lost 3 bases, the J end lost 0 bases, and 17 bases lay between the germline ends. CDR1 is KGHDR and CDR2 is SFDVKD in the germline V gene. This CDR3 contains 19 residues. Ten or more counts support this clone. Its specificity is unknown. Some clones are missing from TCRdb's copy, which holds only in-frame ones; the method was immunoSEQ multiplex PCR. The data hold around 130,000 clones, with approximately 86% observed a single time. General study findings and limits: The donor cohort was predominantly white British with a female majority, and clonal diversity may have been underestimated. Mapped onto spike, vaccine-associated CD4 TCRs spanned it and were dominant at 160-218 and 743-854. Only after the peak T cell response were repertoires sampled.

The clonotype was recovered from an adult in good health. This rearrangement joins TRBV24-1 to TRBJ2-6; the D is unclear. This sample comprised peripheral blood, obtained on day 0 of AZD1222 vaccination. The CDR3 protein is CATSDTKTLLSSGANVLTF. For the CDR3, the DNA is TGTGCCACCAGTGATACAAAGACACTATTAAGCTCTGGGGCCAACGTCCTGACTTTC.